Reported below is one T cell receptor (beta chain). This clone's antigen is unknown. Qualities for individual bases were not recorded, and no much larger clone is one base off. In the germline V gene, CDR1 corresponds to SNHLY and CDR2 to FYNNEI. V has 2 bases trimmed and J has 3 bases trimmed; junction bases matching no gene number 4. The cysteine opens and the phenylalanine closes a CDR3 of 15 amino acids. Only the CDR3 DNA is retained, 45 bases long and in frame from the first base. This sample is drawn from a study of blood T cell repertoires in COVID-19 (dated by TCRdb to the early 2020s). For the wider study: Samples from collaborators originated in the United States, Italy and Spain and spanned both the acute and convalescent phases of COVID-19. The material from the prospective study consisted of cDNA or gDNA derived from T cells, B-cell-depleted T cells, or PBMCs. Deeply sampled blood TCRbeta repertoires from subjects exposed to, actively infected with, or recovered from COVID-19 were included in the dataset. A freely available public database, intended as a resource for researchers studying the immune response to SARS-CoV-2, is where the repertoires were released. Samples came from the ongoing ImmuneRACE study (first 160 participants) plus 1,254 subjects from 6 global collaborators. A de-identified subject ID, COVID-19 status, age in years and sex were almost always included in the sample metadata. Where available, HLA class I and class II types were obtained from metadata supplied by the sample provider rather than from assay-based typing.

Whole blood was collected in K2EDTA tubes by collaborating institutions according to the institutions' own protocols. For TCRbeta analysis, collaborators shipped samples as frozen whole blood, isolated PBMCs, or DNA extracted from either of those sample types. The investigation overall reported the following: The quantity of clinical and demographic metadata differed by source and by participant and was supplied without curation.

TCRbeta CDR3 regions were amplified from genomic DNA using the immunoSEQ Assay, a bias-controlled multiplex PCR. In the authors' own workflow: Nucleated cell counts per sample were estimated from amplification of reference gene primers within the assay. To quantify the absolute abundance of each unique TCRbeta CDR3 rearrangement, sequence reads were collapsed and filtered. For each sample, productive Simpson clonality was calculated as the square root of Simpson's diversity index over productive rearrangements. TCRdb took this table from immuneACCESS and kept in-frame rearrangements with V and J called. Such tables lack part of the clones; where checked against another copy, unresolved V genes explain under half of the gap, and the rest is unexplained. V, J and clone size reflect that table, while D and trimming were determined from the DNA. The sample table contains roughly 200,000 clones; only one count was recorded for more than 70% of them. The top ten clonotypes cover roughly 9.4% of the sample.

The clonotype originates from a man between 40 and 49 years old with active or convalescent COVID-19. The chain links TRBV2 with TRBJ1-5; 7 central bases correspond to TRBD1. Sequenced material: peripheral blood. The bases are TGTGCCAGCAGTGAAAGGGGGCCCTACAATCAGCCCCAGCATTTT. This encodes CASSERGPYNQPQHF.